A selection of T cell receptor beta chains follows, all from one sample in a study of CD8 T cells in ankylosing spondylitis. TCRdb redid the calling of the 5' RACE reads with MiXCR, one entry per CDR3 protein. The sample holds around 130,000 distinct CDR3 sequences, roughly an eighth seen once. The sequencing input was blood, either unsorted or a sorted T cell fraction (not recorded which). The receptors stem from a female donor with ankylosing spondylitis or in good health (not recorded which). CDR3s include the opening cysteine and the closing phenylalanine or tryptophan. D genes are given only for firm matches. Only some rows state a clone size, as once, few, many or a class for expanded clones.

j_gene: TRBJ2-1
d_gene: TRBD1
v_gene: TRBV20-1
abundance: many
CDR3aa: CSASAGYGTGRNEQFF
CDR3nt: TGCAGTGCATCCGCAGGCTATGGGACAGGGCGAAATGAGCAGTTCTTC

j_gene: TRBJ2-1
d_gene: -
v_gene: TRBV5-1
abundance: few
CDR3aa: CASSLEGTYNEQFF
CDR3nt: TGCGCCAGCAGCTTGGAGGGGACCTACAATGAGCAGTTCTTC

j_gene: TRBJ2-5
d_gene: -
v_gene: TRBV19
abundance: few
CDR3aa: CASRPGTGSETQYF
CDR3nt: TGTGCCAGTAGACCGGGCACAGGGTCAGAGACCCAGTACTTC

j_gene: TRBJ2-1
d_gene: -
v_gene: TRBV5-6
abundance: -
CDR3aa: CASRRAMGFDEQFF
CDR3nt: TGTGCCAGCAGGCGGGCAATGGGGTTTGATGAGCAGTTCTTC

j_gene: TRBJ2-2
d_gene: TRBD1
v_gene: TRBV12-3/TRBV12-4
abundance: -
CDR3aa: CASSRQPRTGPMNTGELFF
CDR3nt: TGTGCCAGCAGTCGACAACCCCGGACAGGACCTATGAACACCGGGGAGCTGTTTTTT

j_gene: TRBJ2-3
d_gene: TRBD1
v_gene: TRBV7-2
abundance: few
CDR3aa: CASSSGQVGTDTQYF
CDR3nt: TGTGCCAGCAGCTCGGGACAGGTGGGCACAGATACGCAGTATTTT

j_gene: TRBJ2-7
d_gene: -
v_gene: TRBV30
abundance: few
CDR3aa: CAWSAMASEQYF
CDR3nt: TGTGCCTGGAGTGCGATGGCATCCGAGCAGTACTTC

j_gene: TRBJ2-1
d_gene: -
v_gene: TRBV12-3/TRBV12-4
abundance: many
CDR3aa: CASSLGGGGVNEQFF
CDR3nt: TGTGCCAGCAGTTTGGGGGGCGGGGGAGTAAATGAGCAGTTCTTC

j_gene: TRBJ2-5
d_gene: TRBD2
v_gene: TRBV7-2
abundance: once
CDR3aa: CASSILTGTSGGAQYF
CDR3nt: TGTGCCAGCAGCATCTTGACCGGGACTAGCGGGGGGGCCCAGTACTTC

j_gene: TRBJ2-1
d_gene: -
v_gene: TRBV10-3
abundance: -
CDR3aa: CAISEQGASYNEQFF
CDR3nt: TGTGCCATCAGTGAGCAGGGAGCCTCCTACAATGAGCAGTTCTTC

j_gene: TRBJ1-1
d_gene: -
v_gene: TRBV29-1
abundance: -
CDR3aa: CSVEGRMHTEAFF
CDR3nt: TGCAGCGTTGAAGGTAGGATGCACACTGAAGCTTTCTTT

j_gene: TRBJ2-1
d_gene: TRBD1
v_gene: TRBV6-1
abundance: many
CDR3aa: CASSTGQFYNEQFF
CDR3nt: TGTGCCAGCAGTACGGGACAGTTTTACAATGAGCAGTTCTTC

j_gene: TRBJ2-1
d_gene: TRBD2
v_gene: TRBV10-3
abundance: -
CDR3aa: CAISEVLAGGYNEQFF
CDR3nt: TGTGCCATCAGTGAGGTCCTAGCGGGGGGTTACAATGAGCAGTTCTTC

j_gene: TRBJ1-1
d_gene: -
v_gene: TRBV7-9
abundance: -
CDR3aa: CASRQGGGFVAFF
CDR3nt: TGTGCCAGCAGACAAGGAGGGGGTTTCGTTGCTTTCTTT

j_gene: TRBJ2-7
d_gene: TRBD1
v_gene: TRBV5-1
abundance: -
CDR3aa: CASSLGQLAEQYF
CDR3nt: TGCGCCAGCAGTTTGGGACAGTTGGCCGAGCAGTACTTC

j_gene: TRBJ2-7
d_gene: -
v_gene: TRBV12-3/TRBV12-4
abundance: -
CDR3aa: CAGSPPVGNEQYF
CDR3nt: TGTGCCGGCAGTCCCCCGGTCGGAAACGAGCAGTACTTC

j_gene: TRBJ2-7
d_gene: -
v_gene: TRBV15
abundance: -
CDR3aa: CATSRDQGSYEQYF
CDR3nt: TGTGCCACCAGCAGAGATCAGGGGTCCTACGAGCAGTACTTC

j_gene: TRBJ1-2
d_gene: -
v_gene: TRBV3-1
abundance: many
CDR3aa: CASSQSAFYGYTF
CDR3nt: TGTGCCAGCAGCCAATCCGCTTTCTATGGCTACACCTTC

j_gene: TRBJ2-1
d_gene: -
v_gene: TRBV12-3/TRBV12-4
abundance: -
CDR3aa: CASRDYNEQFF
CDR3nt: TGTGCCAGCCGGGATTACAATGAGCAGTTCTTC

j_gene: TRBJ2-1
d_gene: TRBD2
v_gene: TRBV10-3
abundance: many
CDR3aa: CAISEASGRDNEQFF
CDR3nt: TGTGCCATCAGTGAGGCTAGCGGGAGGGACAATGAGCAGTTCTTC

j_gene: TRBJ2-7
d_gene: -
v_gene: TRBV28
abundance: few
CDR3aa: CASSLPVREQYF
CDR3nt: TGTGCCAGCAGTTTGCCGGTTCGCGAGCAGTACTTC

j_gene: TRBJ2-1
d_gene: TRBD2
v_gene: TRBV6-1
abundance: few
CDR3aa: CASRVGGSSGSSYNEQFF
CDR3nt: TGTGCCAGCAGGGTTGGGGGTTCTAGCGGGAGCTCCTACAATGAGCAGTTCTTC

j_gene: TRBJ2-1
d_gene: TRBD2
v_gene: TRBV5-1
abundance: many
CDR3aa: CASSLESSGSPYNEQFF
CDR3nt: TGCGCCAGCAGCTTGGAGTCCAGCGGGAGTCCCTACAATGAGCAGTTCTTC

j_gene: TRBJ2-5
d_gene: TRBD2
v_gene: TRBV7-9
abundance: few
CDR3aa: CASSLERTSLETQYF
CDR3nt: TGTGCCAGCAGCTTAGAGAGGACTAGCCTGGAGACCCAGTACTTC

j_gene: TRBJ2-3
d_gene: -
v_gene: TRBV5-1
abundance: -
CDR3aa: CAAWRNTQYF
CDR3nt: TGCGCCGCTTGGAGGAATACGCAGTATTTT

j_gene: TRBJ1-1
d_gene: -
v_gene: TRBV7-2
abundance: few
CDR3aa: CASSAQNGATEAFF
CDR3nt: TGTGCCAGCAGCGCGCAAAACGGGGCCACTGAAGCTTTCTTT

j_gene: TRBJ2-3
d_gene: TRBD2
v_gene: TRBV11-1
abundance: many
CDR3aa: CASSLLEREFWGTDTQYF
CDR3nt: TGTGCCAGCAGCTTATTAGAGCGGGAGTTCTGGGGCACAGATACGCAGTATTTT

j_gene: TRBJ2-4
d_gene: TRBD2
v_gene: TRBV5-1
abundance: few
CDR3aa: CASSLWTSGGKNIQYF
CDR3nt: TGCGCCAGCAGCTTGTGGACTAGCGGGGGCAAAAACATTCAGTACTTC

j_gene: TRBJ1-4
d_gene: -
v_gene: TRBV20-1
abundance: few
CDR3aa: CSARLGLFEKLFF
CDR3nt: TGCAGTGCTAGACTGGGGTTGTTTGAAAAACTGTTTTTT

j_gene: TRBJ1-1
d_gene: TRBD1
v_gene: TRBV20-1
abundance: many
CDR3aa: CSAGTGSAEAFF
CDR3nt: TGCAGTGCCGGGACAGGGTCGGCTGAAGCTTTCTTT

j_gene: TRBJ2-3
d_gene: TRBD1
v_gene: TRBV7-9
abundance: many
CDR3aa: CASSFTGADTQYF
CDR3nt: TGTGCCAGCAGCTTCACAGGGGCAGATACGCAGTATTTT

j_gene: TRBJ2-5
d_gene: -
v_gene: TRBV20-1
abundance: few
CDR3aa: CSARDLNFVDSLETQYF
CDR3nt: TGCAGTGCAAGAGACCTAAACTTTGTGGACAGCCTAGAGACCCAGTACTTC

j_gene: TRBJ2-3
d_gene: TRBD2
v_gene: TRBV20-1
abundance: many
CDR3aa: CSARGLAGSTDTQYF
CDR3nt: TGCAGTGCTAGGGGACTAGCGGGAAGCACAGATACGCAGTATTTT

j_gene: TRBJ2-3
d_gene: -
v_gene: TRBV12-3/TRBV12-4
abundance: -
CDR3aa: CASRPGGLASADTQYF
CDR3nt: TGTGCCAGCAGACCCGGTGGGCTAGCCTCGGCAGATACGCAGTATTTT

j_gene: TRBJ1-5
d_gene: -
v_gene: TRBV29-1
abundance: many
CDR3aa: CSVGAYNQPQHF
CDR3nt: TGCAGCGTTGGGGCTTACAATCAGCCCCAGCATTTT

j_gene: TRBJ1-1
d_gene: -
v_gene: TRBV12-3/TRBV12-4
abundance: -
CDR3aa: CASTLGGAQTEAFF
CDR3nt: TGTGCCAGCACCTTGGGGGGGGCGCAGACTGAAGCTTTCTTT

j_gene: TRBJ2-1
d_gene: TRBD2
v_gene: TRBV5-1
abundance: -
CDR3aa: CASSLAGSGGPSSYNEQFF
CDR3nt: TGCGCCAGCAGCTTGGCGGGTAGCGGGGGACCGAGCTCCTACAATGAGCAGTTCTTC

j_gene: TRBJ1-3
d_gene: -
v_gene: TRBV11-2
abundance: many
CDR3aa: CASSAQGGNTIYF
CDR3nt: TGTGCCAGCAGTGCCCAGGGTGGAAACACCATATATTTT

j_gene: TRBJ2-1
d_gene: TRBD2
v_gene: TRBV18
abundance: -
CDR3aa: CASSPQYLGATGLAETYNEQFF
CDR3nt: TGTGCCAGCTCACCACAATATCTCGGAGCTACGGGACTAGCGGAAACATACAATGAGCAGTTCTTC

j_gene: TRBJ1-3
d_gene: -
v_gene: TRBV4-2
abundance: many
CDR3aa: CASSQGRTGNTIYF
CDR3nt: TGTGCCAGCAGCCAAGGGCGGACTGGAAACACCATATATTTT

j_gene: TRBJ2-1
d_gene: -
v_gene: TRBV29-1
abundance: many
CDR3aa: CSVEWSDSYNEQFF
CDR3nt: TGCAGCGTTGAATGGAGCGACTCCTACAATGAGCAGTTCTTC

j_gene: TRBJ1-3
d_gene: -
v_gene: TRBV12-3/TRBV12-4
abundance: many
CDR3aa: CASSLRGFGNTIYF
CDR3nt: TGTGCCAGCAGTCTCAGGGGATTTGGAAACACCATATATTTT

j_gene: TRBJ2-1
d_gene: -
v_gene: TRBV6-1
abundance: many
CDR3aa: CASSEQGSSYNEQFF
CDR3nt: TGTGCCAGCAGTGAACAGGGGTCCTCCTACAATGAGCAGTTCTTC

j_gene: TRBJ1-5
d_gene: TRBD1
v_gene: TRBV12-3/TRBV12-4
abundance: many
CDR3aa: CASSPGQGASQPQHF
CDR3nt: TGTGCCAGCAGTCCGGGACAGGGGGCGAGTCAGCCCCAGCATTTT